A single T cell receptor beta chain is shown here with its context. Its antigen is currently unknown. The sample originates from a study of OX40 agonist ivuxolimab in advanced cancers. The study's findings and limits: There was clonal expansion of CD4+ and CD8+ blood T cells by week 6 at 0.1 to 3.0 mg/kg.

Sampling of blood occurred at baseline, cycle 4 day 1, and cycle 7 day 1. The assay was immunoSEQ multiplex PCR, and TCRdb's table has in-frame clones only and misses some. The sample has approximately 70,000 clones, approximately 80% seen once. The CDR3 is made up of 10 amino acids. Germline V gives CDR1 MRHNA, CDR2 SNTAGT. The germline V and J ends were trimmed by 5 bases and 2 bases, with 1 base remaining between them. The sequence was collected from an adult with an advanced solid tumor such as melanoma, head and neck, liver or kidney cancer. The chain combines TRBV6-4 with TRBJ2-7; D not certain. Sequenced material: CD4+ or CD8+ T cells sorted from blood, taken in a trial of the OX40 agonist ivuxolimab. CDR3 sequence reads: CASSPYEQYF. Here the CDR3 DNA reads TGTGCCAGCAGTCCCTACGAGCAGTACTTC.